A selection of T cell receptor beta chains follows, all from one sample in a study of molecular identifiers for immune sequencing clone quantification. TCRdb re-called the PCR reads through MiXCR, storing one row per CDR3 protein. The table shows more than 300,000 distinct CDR3 sequences, with around a fifth occurring only once. The sample consisted of naive CD8+ T cells from blood, with Jurkat cell RNA spiked in. The receptors were gathered from a human donor in good health. Some libraries in this study had Jurkat cell RNA spiked in. Each CDR3 is given with its conserved first and last residue. The D gene is left open where the match is weak. Clone size appears in some rows only: once, few, many, or a class for an expanded clone.

d_call,clone_size,j_call,v_call,cdr3_nt,cdr3_aa
NA,NA,TRBJ2-2,TRBV24-1,TGTGCCACCAGTGATGCCAGGACAGAGAACACCGGGGAGCTGTTTTTT,CATSDARTENTGELFF
NA,many,TRBJ1-5,TRBV4-3,TGCGCCAGCGAGGGGGATTCTGTTAGCAATCAGCCCCAGCATTTT,CASEGDSVSNQPQHF
NA,many,TRBJ1-2,TRBV29-1,TGCAGCGTAAGACAGGCCGACTATGGCTACACCTTC,CSVRQADYGYTF
NA,many,TRBJ2-4,TRBV5-4,TGTGCCAGCAGCTTGGCGGGGACTCCCGCACTCTTC,CASSLAGTPALF
TRBD2,NA,TRBJ2-7,TRBV29-1,TGCAGCGTAGAAGGGGCGGGAGGTTCGACCTACGAGCAGTACTTC,CSVEGAGGSTYEQYF
NA,NA,TRBJ2-7,TRBV11-3,TGTGCCAGCAGCTTATCAAACAAACCCTACGAGCAGTACTTC,CASSLSNKPYEQYF
NA,many,TRBJ1-1,TRBV9,TGTGCCAGCAGCGTAGATTCCGGTGAAGCTTTCTTT,CASSVDSGEAFF
TRBD1,many,TRBJ2-7,TRBV25-1,TGTGCCAGCAGCGATACAGGGGGCAGGCGCGAGCAGTACTTC,CASSDTGGRREQYF
TRBD1,many,TRBJ1-6,TRBV27,TGTGCCAGCAGTTTATCGACAGGGGGCCGGTCACCCCTCCACTTT,CASSLSTGGRSPLHF
NA,many,TRBJ2-1,TRBV30,TGTGCCTGGAGTGAGGGCGGAGACTACAATGAGCAGTTCTTC,CAWSEGGDYNEQFF
NA,many,TRBJ1-1,TRBV24-1,TGTGCCACCCCTTTGGATTGGGGAAATATAGGAGCTTTCTTT,CATPLDWGNIGAFF
NA,many,TRBJ2-3,TRBV6-2/TRBV6-3,TGTGCCAGCAGTTACGAGGGCCTCGGCGCAGATACGCAGTATTTT,CASSYEGLGADTQYF
NA,NA,TRBJ2-7,TRBV3-1,TGTGCCAGCAGCCAAGTAGGAGGCGCCTCCTACGAGCAGTACTTC,CASSQVGGASYEQYF
TRBD2,many,TRBJ2-1,TRBV7-2,TGTGCCAGCAGCTTTTGGGGGGGCCTAGCGGGAGTCCACAATGAGCAGTTCTTC,CASSFWGGLAGVHNEQFF
NA,few,TRBJ1-4,TRBV6-1,TGTGCCAGCAGTTACCGTAGGACAGATGCAACTAATGAAAAACTGTTTTTT,CASSYRRTDATNEKLFF
NA,few,TRBJ2-7,TRBV20-1,TGCAGTGCTAGACCCCGGGTCACGAGCTCCTACGAGCAGTACTTC,CSARPRVTSSYEQYF
TRBD2,many,TRBJ2-3,TRBV19,TGTGCCAGTAATCACGGACTAGCGGGGTCCACGCAGTATTTT,CASNHGLAGSTQYF
NA,many,TRBJ1-2,TRBV29-1,TGCAGCGTTGAAACCTACCCCCACTACACCTTC,CSVETYPHYTF
NA,NA,TRBJ2-2,TRBV6-5,TGTGCCAGCAGTTGGTCCGGGGGCGACACCGGGGAGCTGTTTTTT,CASSWSGGDTGELFF
TRBD2,few,TRBJ2-7,TRBV28,TGTGCCAGCAGTTTATTCGGACTAGCGGGAGGGCTAGTGTACGAGCAGTACTTC,CASSLFGLAGGLVYEQYF
TRBD1,many,TRBJ1-1,TRBV4-2,TGTGCCAGCAGCCAAGATTGGGCAGGGGGCACTGAAGCTTTCTTT,CASSQDWAGGTEAFF
NA,NA,TRBJ1-1,TRBV4-2,TGTGCCAGCAGCCAAGAACGTGGGCCGGGCACTGAAGCTTTCTTT,CASSQERGPGTEAFF
TRBD2,NA,TRBJ2-1,TRBV4-3,TGCGCCAGCAGCCGAAAAATAGCGGGGACCTCCTACAATGAGCAGTTCTTC,CASSRKIAGTSYNEQFF
NA,many,TRBJ1-5,TRBV15,TGTGCCACCAGCAGGCCGGCGAGGTGGGGCGATCAGCCCCAGCATTTT,CATSRPARWGDQPQHF
NA,few,TRBJ2-5,TRBV6-5,TGTGCCAGCACCCACACCGGGGGGCATCAAGAGACCCAGTACTTC,CASTHTGGHQETQYF
TRBD1,NA,TRBJ2-5,TRBV13,TGTGCCAGCAGCCCAGGGACAGGTTGGCAAGAGACCCAGTACTTC,CASSPGTGWQETQYF
NA,few,TRBJ2-2,TRBV3-1,TGTGCCAGCAGCCCCGATCTGGGGGCCGGGGAGCTGTTTTTT,CASSPDLGAGELFF
NA,many,TRBJ2-3,TRBV5-6,TGTGCCAGCAGCTTGGGGCGTAGTACATCAGATACGCAGTATTTT,CASSLGRSTSDTQYF
NA,many,TRBJ2-5,TRBV5-1,TGCGCCAGCAGGGTTTACCAAGAGACCCAGTACTTC,CASRVYQETQYF
TRBD2,many,TRBJ2-3,TRBV7-9,TGTGCCAGCAGCTCTACCGGGACTAGCGGGACCGAAATCACAGATACGCAGTATTTT,CASSSTGTSGTEITDTQYF
TRBD2,NA,TRBJ2-3,TRBV7-6,TGTGCCAGCAGCTTACCAGCGGGGCCTTCATCAGATACGCAGTATTTT,CASSLPAGPSSDTQYF
NA,many,TRBJ2-5,TRBV12-3/TRBV12-4,TGTGCCAGCAGTTTTAACTTTCCGACCCAGTACTTC,CASSFNFPTQYF
TRBD1,many,TRBJ2-5,TRBV7-2,TGTGCCAGCAGCGACGGACAGGGGGGATTTCAAGAGACCCAGTACTTC,CASSDGQGGFQETQYF
NA,few,TRBJ2-3,TRBV6-2/TRBV6-3,TGTGCCAGCAGTTACTCGATGCCCTCTAGCACAGATACGCAGTATTTT,CASSYSMPSSTDTQYF
TRBD1,few,TRBJ2-7,TRBV19,TGTGCCAGTAGTTTCTCGGGACAGGAAACCTACGAGCAGTACTTC,CASSFSGQETYEQYF
NA,NA,TRBJ1-5,TRBV2,TGTGCCAGCAGTCCCGGGACGGGATATAGCAATCAGCCCCAGCATTTT,CASSPGTGYSNQPQHF
NA,many,TRBJ1-1,TRBV2,TGTGCCAGCAGCCACCCGGTAAACAGGGAAGCTTTCTTT,CASSHPVNREAFF
TRBD1,few,TRBJ1-2,TRBV3-1,TGTGCCAGCAACCCAACAGGGGGCCATAACTATGGCTACACCTTC,CASNPTGGHNYGYTF
NA,many,TRBJ2-3,TRBV20-1,TGCAGTGCTAGCCGGGGCAGCACAGATACGCAGTATTTT,CSASRGSTDTQYF
NA,many,TRBJ2-1,TRBV19,TGTGCCAGTAGTAATGCGGTCGATGAGCAGTTCTTC,CASSNAVDEQFF
TRBD1,NA,TRBJ2-7,TRBV13,TGTGCCAGCAGCCCCCTGACAGGGGGAGGCTACGAGCAGTACTTC,CASSPLTGGGYEQYF
NA,many,TRBJ1-6,TRBV19,TGTGCCAGTAGTATGGGCGGGAACTCACCCCTCCACTTT,CASSMGGNSPLHF
NA,many,TRBJ2-3,TRBV4-3,TGCGCCAGCAGCTATATCACAGATACGCAGTATTTT,CASSYITDTQYF
NA,few,TRBJ2-3,TRBV6-2/TRBV6-3,TGTGCCAGCAGTTACTTACGGCTTCGGGCCAGCACAGATACGCAGTATTTT,CASSYLRLRASTDTQYF
NA,many,TRBJ2-7,TRBV3-1,TGTGCCAGCAGCCCCGGGGCGCCGCGGCAGTACTTC,CASSPGAPRQYF
NA,many,TRBJ2-1,TRBV4-3,TGCGCCAGCAGCCAAGATGGGGGGCCAAGCTCCTACAATGAGCAGTTCTTC,CASSQDGGPSSYNEQFF
NA,many,TRBJ1-1,TRBV18,TGTGCCAGCTCACCAAAATTCCAGGGCCCAGGGGACACTGAAGCTTTCTTT,CASSPKFQGPGDTEAFF
TRBD2,NA,TRBJ2-7,TRBV27,TGTGCCAGCAGTTCCCGGGCCGGGGGGTACGAGCAGTACTTC,CASSSRAGGYEQYF
NA,many,TRBJ1-2,TRBV27,TGTGCCAGCAGGCCGCCGGGCGGCTATGGCTACACCTTC,CASRPPGGYGYTF
NA,many,TRBJ2-2,TRBV28,TGTGCCAGCAGTGCCTGGGGGGCGAACACCGGGGAGCTGTTTTTT,CASSAWGANTGELFF
NA,many,TRBJ1-4,TRBV9,TGTGCCAGCAGCGTCTCCGGACAGACTGGGGAAAAACTGTTTTTT,CASSVSGQTGEKLFF
NA,many,TRBJ1-2,TRBV6-6,TGTGCCAGCAGCCTGACAGTAAACTATGGCTACACCTTC,CASSLTVNYGYTF
NA,many,TRBJ2-5,TRBV29-1,TGCAGCGTTCTAGGTGGACAGTTGGACGTCATGGAGACCCAGTACTTC,CSVLGGQLDVMETQYF
NA,many,TRBJ1-1,TRBV7-9,TGTGCCAGCAGCTTCCCCCGGGTTGAGACTGAAGCTTTCTTT,CASSFPRVETEAFF
NA,many,TRBJ1-1,TRBV6-5,TGTGCCAGCAGTTACCAGGTTAGGAACACTGAAGCTTTCTTT,CASSYQVRNTEAFF
TRBD1,many,TRBJ1-1,TRBV7-2,TGTGCCAGCAGCACCGACAGGGGGTGGACTGAAGCTTTCTTT,CASSTDRGWTEAFF
NA,many,TRBJ2-1,TRBV4-3,TGCGCCAGCAGCCAGAGCATCGACAATGAGCAGTTCTTC,CASSQSIDNEQFF
NA,NA,TRBJ2-2,TRBV9,TGTGCCAGCAGCGAGGCAGGGTTCGCGAACACCGGGGAGCTGTTTTTT,CASSEAGFANTGELFF
NA,NA,TRBJ2-5,TRBV11-2,TGTGCCAGCAGCACGATCCAAGAGACCCAGTACTTC,CASSTIQETQYF
NA,many,TRBJ2-3,TRBV7-8,TGTGCCAGCAGCCCTACCCCCACAGATACGCAGTATTTT,CASSPTPTDTQYF